Presented here are 27 T cell receptor beta chains from one specimen sequenced in a study of blood T cells in healthy people across ages. With a J-beta primer mix and a sample-barcoded 5' primer, a second PCR ran 7 to 11 cycles. TCRdb passed the 5' RACE reads through MiXCR, listing each CDR3 protein once. The sample includes 600,000 to 850,000 distinct CDR3 sequences, 20% to 25% seen only once; the top ten take 8% to 10%. This sample was also put to use in a study of T cells of mothers and their children.

Sequenced input: blood. These receptors came from a boy younger than 18 in good health.

The V call is TRBV7-8, the J call TRBJ2-7; TRBD2 aligns across 8 bases. The junction had 7 bases not matched to a gene; V was cut back by 0 bases and J by 3 bases. The CDR3 contains 16 residues. In germline, CDR1 is SGHVS, CDR2 FQNEAQ. This chain's CDR3 is CASSLAGTRFDYEQYF. The CDR3 coding sequence is TGTGCCAGCAGCTTAGCCGGGACTAGGTTCGACTACGAGCAGTACTTC.

V usage is TRBV5-1 and J usage is TRBJ2-5; the match to TRBD1 covers 7 bases. The length of the CDR3 is 15 residues. Germline values: CDR1 SGHRS, CDR2 YFSETQ. V shed 2 bases and J 3 bases; nucleotides not matched to a gene: 7. CDR3 nucleotide sequence: TGCGCCAGCAGCTTACCCGACAGGGACGAAGAGACCCAGTACTTC. Translation: CASSLPDRDEETQYF.

This clonotype was seen ten or more times. The rearrangement joins TRBV12-3 or TRBV12-4 to TRBJ1-6; D remains unclear. This CDR3 contains 12 residues. The V end was cut by 3 bases, the J end by 7 bases, with 4 bases between. CDR3 sequence reads: CASSFPNSPLHF. CDR3 coding DNA: TGTGCCAGCAGTTTCCCCAATTCACCCCTCCACTTT.

The genes are TRBV6-2 or TRBV6-3 and TRBJ2-7; D not resolved. The CDR3 extends over 10 amino acids. V shed 10 bases and J shed 4 bases, with 8 bases lying between them. CDR1 is MNHEY and CDR2 is SVGEGT in the germline V gene. CDR3 DNA sequence: TGTGCCACCCTTTGGTACGAGCAGTACTTC. It is translated as CATLWYEQYF.

This clonotype occurred a few times. Here the CDR3 DNA reads TGCAGCGTTGTACAGGGGGAGATTGAAGCTTTCTTT. Translating gives CSVVQGEIEAFF. The rearrangement uses TRBV29-1 and TRBJ1-1; 8 nucleotides line up with TRBD1. V lost 4 bases and J lost 7; bases outside the gene matches: 5. The germline V gene encodes CDR1 SQVTM and CDR2 ANQGSEA. The CDR3 is 12 residues long.

This chain connects TRBV11-2 to TRBJ2-4; possibly TRBD1 for D (5 bases). Trimming took off 1 base at V and 6 bases at J, with 7 bases between the two ends. CDR3 length equals 13 residues. Germline V CDR1 and CDR2: SGHAT, FQNNGV. CDR3 protein: CASSLGQINIQYF. The CDR3 region has the DNA TGTGCCAGCAGCTTAGGACAGATAAACATTCAGTACTTC. Looking up the rest from reference TRBV11-2 and TRBJ2-4 gives the full variable domain: EAGVAQSPRYKIIEKRQSVAFWCNPISGHATLYWYQQILGQGPKLLIQFQNNGVVDDSQLPKDRFSAERLKGVDSTLKIQPAKLEDSAVYLCASSLGQINIQYFGAGTRLSVL.

The rearrangement links TRBV6-5 to TRBJ2-5; TRBD1 agrees at 10 bases. J lost 4 bases, V lost 6 bases, and 2 bases had no gene match. The CDR3 spans 13 residues. Germline CDR1 reads MNHEY; CDR2 reads SVGAGI. CDR3 nucleotides: TGTGCCAGCAGCGACAGGGGGCTAGAGACCCAGTACTTC. Translating it yields CASSDRGLETQYF.

The chain has TRBV7-6 and TRBJ2-5; the match to TRBD1 covers 11 bases. With 4 bases clipped from V and 4 bases from J, the junction kept 5 bases outside the gene matches. Germline V gene sequence: CDR1 SGHVS, CDR2 FNYEAQ. This CDR3 is 15 amino acids long. CDR3 nucleotides: TGTGCCAGCAGCTCATGGACAGGGGGCAGAGAGACCCAGTACTTC. Translation gives CASSSWTGGRETQYF.

The chain is built from TRBV28 and TRBJ1-4, with 8 bases matching TRBD1. V lost 9 bases, J lost 8 bases, and 11 bases stayed unmatched. Germline V gives CDR1 MDHEN, CDR2 SYDVKM. The CDR3 contains 14 residues. CDR3 sequence reads: CASYKQGVGEKLFF. For the CDR3, the DNA is TGTGCCAGTTACAAACAGGGGGTCGGGGAAAAACTGTTTTTT.

The chain combines TRBV9 with TRBJ2-2; 8 nucleotides match TRBD2. Germline V gene lookup returns CDR1 SGDLS and CDR2 YYNGEE. This CDR3 is built from 16 residues. V lost 2 bases to trimming and J lost 2 bases; unmatched junction nucleotides: 5. The CDR3 coding sequence is TGTGCCAGCAGCGTTACTAGCGGTATAAACACCGGGGAGCTGTTTTTT. This encodes CASSVTSGINTGELFF.

In its sample, this clonotype was seen a few times. The rearrangement joins TRBV28 to TRBJ2-5; D is possibly TRBD1 (6 bases). This CDR3 region has 15 residues. From germline, CDR1 is MDHEN and CDR2 SYDVKM. V lost 7 bases to trimming and J lost 2 bases, with 17 bases between them. The CDR3 DNA is TGTGCCAGCACTGGGGCAGGGGTACTACAAGAGACCCAGTACTTC. Amino acids: CASTGAGVLQETQYF.

This clonotype turned up a few times. This chain links TRBV28 with TRBJ1-2; 8 bases are shared with TRBD1. V lost 5 bases to trimming and J lost 4 bases; unmatched junction nucleotides: 12. Germline V gene lookup returns CDR1 MDHEN and CDR2 SYDVKM. This CDR3 is 16 amino acids long. The CDR3, as DNA: TGTGCCAGCAGTCCCGCTGGACAGGGATATAGCTATGGCTACACCTTC. It codes for CASSPAGQGYSYGYTF.

In its sample, this clonotype was seen a few times. The chain links TRBV7-2 to TRBJ2-7, with D perhaps assigned TRBD1 or TRBD2 (5 bases each). CDR3 length equals 14 residues. Trimming removed 3 bases from V and 7 bases from J, with 16 bases in between. The germline V gene encodes CDR1 SGHTA and CDR2 FQGNSA. CDR3 residues: CASSFSLQGGEQYF. The CDR3 nucleotides are TGTGCCAGCAGCTTCAGTCTCCAGGGCGGGGAGCAGTACTTC.

The genes are TRBV4-3 and TRBJ1-3; TRBD1 matches 7 bases. The V and J ends lost 0 bases and 1 base, in that order; junction bases with no gene match: 6. CDR1 is LGHNA and CDR2 is YSLEER in the germline V gene. The CDR3 is 17 amino acids. The DNA for the CDR3 is TGCGCCAGCAGCCAAGATAGACCACAGGGGTCTGGAAACACCATATATTTT. Protein: CASSQDRPQGSGNTIYF.

Details on this clonotype: One end of the junction is discordant with germline, which a read error may explain. The chain links TRBV4-1 to TRBJ2-1; TRBD2 matches 11 bases. This CDR3 comprises 16 residues. Per germline, CDR1 MGHRA and CDR2 YSYEKL. The CDR3 nucleotides are TGCGCCAGCAGCCAAGGGAGGGCTAGCGGGAGGAATGAGCAGTCCTTC. This gives the protein CASSQGRASGRNEQSF.

The chain has TRBV7-2 and TRBJ2-7; TRBD1 or TRBD2 may be the D gene (5 bases each). The germline gives CDR1 SGHTA, CDR2 FQGNSA. Trimming pared 8 bases from V and 6 bases from J, leaving 17 bases between. The CDR3 runs 13 residues. CDR3 coding DNA: TGTGCCAGCCGGGACCTGCCGGGACGCGAGCAGTACTTC. Translation gives CASRDLPGREQYF.

CDR3 in DNA: TGTGCCAGCAGCCCCCGGATATACTCTGGAAACACCATATATTTT. Amino acid sequence: CASSPRIYSGNTIYF. This chain connects TRBV9 to TRBJ1-3, with unresolved D. The germline gives CDR1 SGDLS, CDR2 YYNGEE. This CDR3 spans 15 amino acids. V was clipped by 4 bases and J by 0 bases, with 11 bases between them.

V and J are TRBV2 and TRBJ2-1, with TRBD2 matching over 8 bases. Germline assignment: CDR1 SNHLY and CDR2 FYNNEI. This CDR3 spans 14 amino acids. With 6 bases clipped from V and 3 bases from J, the junction kept 4 bases outside the gene matches. In nucleotides, the CDR3 is TGTGCCAGCAGGCCGGGACTAGACTACAATGAGCAGTTCTTC. Protein: CASRPGLDYNEQFF.

This clonotype has just a few counts. The chain has TRBV12-3 or TRBV12-4 and TRBJ2-5; 7 positions agree with TRBD1. The J call may be incorrect, as the DNA end agrees better with TRBJ2-7. This CDR3 is 15 amino acids long. The CDR3 is CASSPTGVNSYEQYF. CDR3 sequence (DNA): TGTGCCAGCAGTCCCACAGGGGTCAATTCCTACGAGCAGTACTTC.

The chain recombines TRBV20-1 with TRBJ2-1, with D perhaps matching TRBD1 (6 bases). CDR1 is DFQATT and CDR2 is SNEGSKA in the germline V gene (reference sequence). The CDR3 is 17 residues long. V lost 0 bases and J 8 bases, leaving 23 bases between the germline ends. The CDR3 DNA reads as TGCAGTGCTAGAGATACAGGGTCTCCGGACGAGTGGCATGAGCAGTTCTTC. It yields the protein CSARDTGSPDEWHEQFF.

In this sample, this clonotype turned up a few times. The genes are TRBV6-5 and TRBJ2-7; D is unclear. V gave up 0 bases and J gave up 0 bases, with 15 bases separating them. Germline V gene sequence: CDR1 MNHEY, CDR2 SVGAGI. The CDR3 has 17 amino acids. In DNA, the CDR3 is TGTGCCAGCAGTTACTCCTGGAAACACGGTAGCTCCTACGAGCAGTACTTC. It encodes CASSYSWKHGSSYEQYF.

The chain couples TRBV28 to TRBJ2-2; 9 positions match TRBD2. V shed 2 bases and J 6 bases; nucleotides not matched to a gene: 7. This CDR3 region has 16 residues. The germline V gene has CDR1 MDHEN and CDR2 SYDVKM. CDR3 region: CASSLGLAGRAGELFF. The CDR3 DNA is TGTGCCAGCAGTTTAGGGCTAGCGGGACGGGCCGGGGAGCTGTTTTTT.

CDR3 in DNA: TGTGCCAGCAGCCCGGGACACTCTTCCTACGAGCAGTACTTC. Translated: CASSPGHSSYEQYF. The chain employs TRBV11-3 and TRBJ2-7; a possible D gene is TRBD1 (6 bases). Trimming removed 5 bases from V and 1 base from J, with 12 bases in between. The V gene's germline CDR1 is SGHNT and CDR2 YENEEA. The CDR3 extends over 14 amino acids.

The chain recombines TRBV6-5 with TRBJ1-5; TRBD1 agrees at 7 bases. With 1 base clipped from V and 7 bases from J, the junction kept 4 bases outside the gene matches. CDR1 and CDR2 (germline): MNHEY, SVGAGI. The length of the CDR3 is 14 residues. The CDR3 reads CASSYWDSGQPQHF. The CDR3 bases are TGTGCCAGCAGTTACTGGGACAGTGGACAGCCCCAGCATTTT.

The chain combines TRBV20-1 with TRBJ2-7; 8 bases are shared with TRBD2. Germline CDR1 DFQATT, CDR2 SNEGSKA (reference sequence). V shed 3 bases and J 3 bases; nucleotides not matched to a gene: 10. This CDR3 is built from 15 residues. The CDR3, as DNA: TGCAGTGCTAGGTACCGCGGGAGGCCCTACTACGAGCAGTACTTC. This encodes CSARYRGRPYYEQYF.

The chain carries TRBV5-6 and TRBJ1-2, with a tentative D call TRBD1 (5 bases). The CDR3 consists of 14 residues. Looked up from germline, CDR1 is SGHDT and CDR2 is YYEEEE. Trimming took 3 bases from V and 5 from J, leaving 14 bases between them. The DNA of the CDR3 is TGTGCCAGCAGCTCGGAGGGGTCCTGGTATGGCTACACCTTC. This encodes CASSSEGSWYGYTF.

This clonotype was detected a few times. The gene calls are TRBV18 and TRBJ2-7; unclear D gene. TRBJ2-1 explains the end of the DNA better; the J call may be wrong. From germline, CDR1 is KGHSH and CDR2 LQKENI. This CDR3 has 11 amino acids. The CDR3 nucleotides read TGTGCCAGCTCACCGGCCAATGAGCAGTTCTTC. Amino acid sequence: CASSPANEQFF.